The 2 T cell receptor beta chains in this list originate from one sample, sequenced in a study of blood T cells in healthy people across ages. With a J-beta primer mix and a sample-barcoded 5' primer, a second PCR ran 7 to 11 cycles. TCRdb processed the 5' RACE reads anew with MiXCR; each CDR3 protein has one entry. The sample holds over 1,200,000 distinct CDR3 sequences, roughly 64% seen once. The sample consisted of blood. Receptors were obtained from a man between 18 and 29 years old in good health.

CDR3 nucleotide sequence: TGTGCCATCAGTGATTATAGGCTGGATCGGCCTGCCGGGGATGAGCAGTTCTTC. Protein: CAISDYRLDRPAGDEQFF. The chain couples TRBV10-3 to TRBJ2-1, with a weak D call TRBD2 (5 bases). Germline V lookup: CDR1 ENHRY, CDR2 SYGVKD. CDR3 length: 18 residues. V lost 3 bases and J 8 bases, leaving 26 bases between the germline ends.

V gene TRBV11-2 combines with J gene TRBJ2-4, with D tentatively TRBD1 or TRBD2 (5 bases each). The J call may be faulty, since TRBJ2-7 better matches the DNA end. Germline CDR1 SGHAT, CDR2 FQNNGV. CDR3 length: 21 residues. This CDR3 reads CASSYDGWGTEASERNYEQYF. For the CDR3, the DNA is TGTGCCAGCAGCTACGACGGTTGGGGGACCGAGGCGTCAGAACGGAACTACGAGCAGTACTTC.